Below are 8 T cell receptor beta chains sequenced from a single sample in a study of T cell responses to AZD1222 COVID-19 vaccine. Profiling relied on immunoSEQ multiplex PCR, and the TCRdb table lists in-frame clones only, not all of them. The sample gives some 190,000 clones, 75% to 90% of which show up once; 6% to 8% is in the top ten. The input for sequencing was peripheral blood, taken on day 0 of AZD1222 vaccination. All receptors derive from an adult in good health.

This chain joins TRBV10-3 and TRBJ1-3; the D is unclear. CDR1 is ENHRY, CDR2 SYGVKD, per germline. This CDR3 is 15 amino acids long. With 3 bases removed from V and 0 bases from J, the gap between germline ends came to 9 bases. The DNA of the CDR3 is TGTGCCATCAGTGATAAGACTAGCTCTGGAAACACCATATATTTT. It translates to CAISDKTSSGNTIYF.

This rearrangement joins TRBV4-1 to TRBJ1-2; TRBD1 matches at 7 bases. Looked up from germline, CDR1 is MGHRA and CDR2 is YSYEKL. With V trimmed by 2 bases and J by 4 bases, 13 bases remained unmatched. There are 17 residues in the CDR3. The CDR3 nucleotides read TGCGCCAGCAGCCAACCTCTGGACAGGACCAACTCCTATGGCTACACCTTC. Translation gives CASSQPLDRTNSYGYTF.

V gene TRBV5-4 combines with J gene TRBJ1-2, with D possibly TRBD1 on 6 matching bases. Trimming removed 3 bases from V and 4 bases from J, with 13 bases in between. Germline values: CDR1 SGHNT, CDR2 YYREEE (reference sequence). The CDR3 sequence is 14 residues long. The CDR3 sequence: CASSSPDSLYGYTF. The CDR3 coding sequence is TGTGCCAGCAGCTCCCCGGACAGCCTCTATGGCTACACCTTC.

As regards this clone: A junction end diverges from the germline sequence, so it may reflect a read error. This chain links TRBV5-4 with TRBJ2-5; D is ambiguous. The CDR3 loop spans 14 amino acids. Germline lookup yields CDR1 SGHNT and CDR2 YYREEE (reference sequence). The CDR3 nucleotides read TGTGCCAGCAGCTCCCAAATCCAGCAAGAGGCCCAGTACTTC. As protein: CASSSQIQQEAQYF.

The V gene is TRBV7-9, the J gene TRBJ2-7, with 8 bases aligning to TRBD2. V was clipped by 6 bases and J by 4 bases; unmatched bases: 5. Germline V gives CDR1 SEHNR, CDR2 FQNEAQ (reference sequence). This CDR3 has 13 residues. CDR3 residues: CASRSGGEYEQYF. CDR3 nucleotide sequence: TGTGCCAGCAGGTCGGGGGGGGAATACGAGCAGTACTTC. The full variable domain, with the rest looked up from reference TRBV7-9 and TRBJ2-7, is DTGVSQNPRHKITKRGQNVTFRCDPISEHNRLYWYRQTLGQGPEFLTYFQNEAQLEKSRLLSDRFSAERPKGSFSTLEIQRTEQGDSAMYLCASRSGGEYEQYFGPGTRLTVT.

The rearrangement links TRBV7-2 to TRBJ1-3; D is uncertain. Looked up from germline, CDR1 is SGHTA and CDR2 is FQGNSA. CDR3 length: 16 residues. V lost 2 bases and J 0 bases, leaving 11 bases between the germline ends. The CDR3 nucleotides are TGTGCCAGCAGCTTAAAGACTCTGGGCTCTGGAAACACCATATATTTT. It encodes CASSLKTLGSGNTIYF. Supplemented by reference TRBV7-2 and TRBJ1-3, the full variable domain reads GAGVSQSPSNKVTEKGKDVELRCDPISGHTALYWYRQSLGQGLEFLIYFQGNSAPDKSGLPSDRFSAERTGGSVSTLTIQRTQQEDSAVYLCASSLKTLGSGNTIYFGEGSWLTVV.

This chain links TRBV4-1 with TRBJ2-3; 10 nucleotides align to TRBD1. The J segment lost 2 bases and the V segment lost 3 bases, leaving 8 bases of the junction unmatched. The CDR3 spans 17 residues. In germline, CDR1 is MGHRA, CDR2 YSYEKL. The CDR3 loop is CASSQDGTGVNTDTQYF. The CDR3, as DNA: TGCGCCAGCAGCCAGGACGGGACAGGGGTTAACACAGATACGCAGTATTTT.

The genes are TRBV24-1 and TRBJ2-5; D may be TRBD1 or TRBD2 (7 bases each). There are 16 residues in the CDR3. The V gene's germline CDR1 is KGHDR and CDR2 SFDVKD. V dropped 5 bases and J dropped 0 bases, with 15 bases sitting between them. CDR3 loop: CATSAGGGKDQETQYF. DNA of the CDR3: TGTGCCACCAGTGCAGGGGGGGGGAAGGACCAAGAGACCCAGTACTTC.